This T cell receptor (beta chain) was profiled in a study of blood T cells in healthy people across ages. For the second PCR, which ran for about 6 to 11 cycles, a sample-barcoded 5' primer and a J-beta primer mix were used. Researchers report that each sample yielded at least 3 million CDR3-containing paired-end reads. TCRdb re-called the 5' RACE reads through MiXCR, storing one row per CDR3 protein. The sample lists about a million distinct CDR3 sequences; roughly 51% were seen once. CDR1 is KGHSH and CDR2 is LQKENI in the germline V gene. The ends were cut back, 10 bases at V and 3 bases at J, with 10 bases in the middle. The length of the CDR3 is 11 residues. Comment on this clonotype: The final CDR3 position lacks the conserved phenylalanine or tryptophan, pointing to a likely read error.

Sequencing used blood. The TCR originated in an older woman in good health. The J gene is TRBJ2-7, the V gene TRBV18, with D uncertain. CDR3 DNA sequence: TGTGCCACCTCCGTAGGCTACGAGCAGTACTAC. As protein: CATSVGYEQYY.